A single sample gave rise to the 20 T cell receptor beta chains below, sequenced in a study of cytomegalovirus exposure and HLA in healthy donors. Researchers ran the PCR with 60 Vbeta and 13 Jbeta primers. Libraries were prepared by immunoSEQ multiplex PCR; TCRdb keeps only in-frame clonotypes and omits some of them. Among 100,000 to 150,000 clones listed, roughly 80% were seen once. The sequencing input was PBMCs. The receptors stem from a man under 40 in good health and CMV-seropositive.

The chain joins TRBV11-2 to TRBJ1-1; 9 nucleotides agree with TRBD1. The trim removed 4 bases at V and 8 bases at J, leaving 5 bases unmatched. This CDR3 contains 13 residues. The germline V gene has CDR1 SGHAT and CDR2 FQNNGV. For the CDR3, the DNA is TGTGCCAGCAGCTATGGACAGGGGTGGGAAGCTTTCTTT. Encoded protein: CASSYGQGWEAFF.

This chain joins TRBV30 and TRBJ2-4, with TRBD2 matching 12 bases. In germline, CDR1 is GTSNPN, CDR2 SVGIG (reference sequence). The CDR3 totals 15 residues. V lost 5 bases, J lost 3 bases, and 5 bases stayed unmatched. The CDR3 DNA sequence: TGTGCCTGGGGACTAGCGGGAACAGTCAAAAACATTCAGTACTTC. This gives the protein CAWGLAGTVKNIQYF.

V gene TRBV13 combines with J gene TRBJ2-7; TRBD1 aligns across 10 bases. Germline lookup yields CDR1 PRHDT and CDR2 FYEKMQ (reference sequence). This CDR3 has 17 amino acids. V was pared by 0 bases and J by 6 bases, with 11 bases of the junction left unmatched. CDR3: CASSLGYRDRGSLEQYF. CDR3 DNA sequence: TGTGCCAGCAGCTTAGGATACCGGGACAGGGGATCCCTCGAGCAGTACTTC.

V usage is TRBV5-6 and J usage is TRBJ2-1; 7 bases are shared with TRBD2. CDR1 is SGHDT and CDR2 is YYEEEE in the germline V gene. This CDR3 contains 14 residues. The junction had 6 bases not matched to a gene; V was cut back by 3 bases and J by 6 bases. The CDR3, as DNA: TGTGCCAGCAGCTCTAGCGGAGGGCCCAATGAGCAGTTCTTC. Amino acids: CASSSSGGPNEQFF.

The chain links TRBV27 to TRBJ2-2; maybe TRBD2 (6 bases). This CDR3 has 18 residues. Trimming shortened V by 8 bases and J by 3 bases, and 25 bases separated the two germline ends. Germline V gene lookup returns CDR1 MNHEY and CDR2 SMNVEV (reference sequence). The chain's CDR3 is CASCLIPTGSGYTGELFF. In DNA form, the CDR3 reads TGTGCCAGCTGCCTTATCCCTACCGGGAGTGGTTACACCGGGGAGCTGTTTTTT.

The V call is TRBV29-1, the J call TRBJ2-2; TRBD2 matches 7 bases. V trimming: 4 bases; J trimming: 6 bases; junction bases outside the gene matches: 5. Per germline, CDR1 SQVTM and CDR2 ANQGSEA. This CDR3 is built from 13 residues. CDR3 in amino acids: CSVGGGPSGELFF. CDR3 DNA: TGCAGCGTTGGGGGAGGGCCCTCCGGGGAGCTGTTTTTT.

V is TRBV6-6 and J is TRBJ2-7, with a possible D match to TRBD2 (5 bases). The germline gives CDR1 MNHNY, CDR2 SVGAGI (reference sequence). The CDR3 sequence is 12 residues long. V was clipped by 6 bases and J by 10 bases, with 16 bases between them. CDR3 nucleotides: TGTGCCAGCAGACTAGAGGGATTGGAACAGTACTTC. Residues: CASRLEGLEQYF.

The CDR3 loop is CAKDARGHQETQYF. The CDR3 region has the DNA TGTGCCAAGGATGCTAGAGGGCACCAAGAGACCCAGTACTTC. The chain joins TRBV7-5 to TRBJ2-5; the D call TRBD2 from the table was never checked on the DNA. TRBV7-5 is shown as a pseudogene. The CDR3 is 14 amino acids.

As to this clone: Different DNA sequences within this sample yield the same CDR3. The gene calls are TRBV5-4 and TRBJ2-7; 11 nucleotides match TRBD1. The trim removed 4 bases at V and 3 bases at J, leaving 3 bases unmatched. The CDR3 length is 14 residues. Per germline, CDR1 SGHNT and CDR2 YYREEE (reference sequence). CDR3 loop: CASSPGTGGYEQYF. In DNA form, the CDR3 reads TGTGCCAGCAGCCCAGGGACAGGGGGCTACGAGCAGTACTTC.

The chain combines TRBV4-3 with TRBJ2-5; TRBD2 agrees at 11 bases. The CDR3 has 17 amino acids. Germline CDR1 reads LGHNA; CDR2 reads YSLEER. The V segment lost 1 base and the J segment 4 bases; nucleotides outside the gene matches: 8. CDR3 region: CASSQGGIAGGRETQYF. CDR3 DNA: TGCGCCAGCAGCCAAGGCGGAATAGCGGGAGGGCGAGAGACCCAGTACTTC.

The V call is TRBV11-2, the J call TRBJ1-2; 9 bases fit TRBD1. J lost 0 bases, V lost 6 bases, and 8 bases had no gene match. The V gene's germline CDR1 is SGHAT and CDR2 FQNNGV. This CDR3 has 16 residues. CDR3 in DNA: TGTGCCAGCAGTTCAGACAGGGGGAAAGCTAACTATGGCTACACCTTC. Amino acid sequence: CASSSDRGKANYGYTF.

A single count supports this clone. This chain joins TRBV19 and TRBJ2-4, with 9 nucleotides matching TRBD2. With 5 bases clipped from V and 4 bases from J, the junction kept 3 bases outside the gene matches. Germline CDR1 LNHDA, CDR2 SQIVND (reference sequence). The CDR3 is made up of 14 amino acids. CDR3 region: CASSFSGGKNIQYF. The CDR3 bases are TGTGCCAGTAGTTTTAGCGGGGGAAAAAACATTCAGTACTTC.

This chain connects TRBV13 to TRBJ2-2, with 14 nucleotides matching TRBD2. The germline V gene encodes CDR1 PRHDT and CDR2 FYEKMQ (reference sequence). The CDR3 consists of 18 residues. Trimming removed 5 bases from V and 4 bases from J; junction bases left unmatched: 9. The CDR3 DNA sequence: TGTGCCAGCAGCCTACAGACTAGCGGGAGGGCAAGCACCGGGGAGCTGTTTTTT. Protein product: CASSLQTSGRASTGELFF.

This clone has just one count. This chain joins TRBV11-3 and TRBJ2-3, with 14 bases fitting TRBD2. The germline V gene encodes CDR1 SGHNT and CDR2 YENEEA. The CDR3 is made up of 15 amino acids. Losses at the gene ends were 4 bases for V and 5 bases for J; bases not matched to a gene: 2. This chain's CDR3 is CASSSGLAGVDTQYF. The CDR3, as DNA: TGTGCCAGCAGCTCGGGACTAGCGGGAGTAGATACGCAGTATTTT.

The chain has TRBV7-9 and TRBJ2-1, with 7 bases that match TRBD2. Germline V CDR1 and CDR2: SEHNR, FQNEAQ (reference sequence). Trimming at V came to 5 bases and at J to 8 bases, leaving 12 bases not matched to a gene. The length of the CDR3 is 15 residues. DNA of the CDR3: TGTGCCAGCAGCCCACCGGACTGGCGGGAGTATGAGCAGTTCTTC. It codes for CASSPPDWREYEQFF.

This rearrangement joins TRBV9 to TRBJ2-2, with D possibly being TRBD1 (6 bases). CDR3 length: 16 residues. V lost 4 bases and J lost 5, with 18 bases in between. Germline CDR1 reads SGDLS; CDR2 reads YYNGEE. DNA of the CDR3: TGTGCCAGCAGCACTCGAGGGCAGGGGTGGACCGGGGAGCTGTTTTTT. Translating it yields CASSTRGQGWTGELFF.

The chain recombines TRBV27 with TRBJ1-1, with no clear D. The CDR3 sequence is 16 residues long. Trimming removed 2 bases from V and 1 base from J, with 14 bases in between. CDR1 MNHEY and CDR2 SMNVEV come from the germline V gene (reference sequence). CDR3 loop: CASSLSVAAQNTEAFF. The CDR3 DNA is TGTGCCAGCAGTTTAAGCGTCGCAGCGCAGAACACTGAAGCTTTCTTT.

The chain joins TRBV19 to TRBJ2-3; D possibly corresponds to TRBD1 (6 bases). V gave up 7 bases and J gave up 5 bases, with 13 bases separating them. Per the germline V gene, CDR1 is LNHDA and CDR2 is SQIVND (reference sequence). This CDR3 is 13 amino acids long. The CDR3 region is CASKRDTEDTQYF. In DNA, the CDR3 is TGTGCCAGTAAACGGGACACGGAAGATACGCAGTATTTT.

This clone is a singleton in its sample. This chain joins TRBV7-2 and TRBJ2-5; perhaps TRBD2 as D (7 bases). The V end lost 1 base, the J end lost 7 bases, and 13 bases lay between the germline ends. Germline V gives CDR1 SGHTA, CDR2 FQGNSA. The CDR3 is 14 amino acids. CDR3 in amino acids: CASSLERGGRTQYF. The CDR3 bases are TGTGCCAGCAGCTTAGAAAGGGGGGGCAGGACCCAGTACTTC.

The genes are TRBV4-3 and TRBJ2-7; 10 nucleotides agree with TRBD1. CDR3 length equals 17 residues. Germline V gene lookup returns CDR1 LGHNA and CDR2 YSLEER. The junction had 12 bases not matched to a gene; V was cut back by 4 bases and J by 3 bases. DNA of the CDR3: TGCGCCAGCAGCCCCTACCTCGGACAGGGGGAGCTCTACGAGCAGTACTTC. Amino acid sequence: CASSPYLGQGELYEQYF.